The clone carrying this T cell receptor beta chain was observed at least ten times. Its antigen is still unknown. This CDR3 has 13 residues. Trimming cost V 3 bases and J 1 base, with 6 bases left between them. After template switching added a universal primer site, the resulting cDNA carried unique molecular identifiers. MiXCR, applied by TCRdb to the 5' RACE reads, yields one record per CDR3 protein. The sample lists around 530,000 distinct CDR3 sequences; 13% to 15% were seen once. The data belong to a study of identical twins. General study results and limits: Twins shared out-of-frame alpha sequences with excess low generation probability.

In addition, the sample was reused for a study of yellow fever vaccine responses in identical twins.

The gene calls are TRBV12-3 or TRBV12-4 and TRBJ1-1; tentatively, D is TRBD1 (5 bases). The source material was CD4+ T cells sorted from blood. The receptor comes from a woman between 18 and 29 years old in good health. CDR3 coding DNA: TGTGCCAGCAGTTTGGGGGAGAACACTGAAGCTTTCTTT. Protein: CASSLGENTEAFF.